The present T cell receptor beta chain was sequenced within a study of T cells after yellow fever vaccination. Study as a whole: Libraries from low-cell-number fractions were prepared with the SMART-Seq v4 Ultra Low Input RNA kit. Study outcomes and limitations: Only a small proportion of the clonotypes turned up in both the CD4 and the CD8 compartments, likely arising from convergent recombination.

From germline, CDR1 is SGHAT and CDR2 FQNNGV. The CDR3 covers 13 residues. J was trimmed by 8 bases and V by 5 bases; bases with no gene match: 5. Concerning this clonotype itself: Its antigen is not known.

MiXCR, run by TCRdb on the 5' RACE reads, gives a single entry per CDR3 protein. The data hold hundreds of thousands of distinct CDR3 sequences, with 7.5% to 9.5% observed a single time. The chain has TRBV11-2 and TRBJ1-3, with 8 bases lining up with TRBD1. This TCR was recovered from a man aged 18 to 30 who received the YFV17D yellow fever vaccine. The sequencing used CD4+ T cells sorted from PBMCs, collected 5 days after the yellow fever booster vaccination. The CDR3 here is CASSVQGGDTIYF. Written as DNA, the CDR3 is TGTGCCAGCAGCGTACAGGGGGGAGACACCATATATTTT.